Shown below are 13 T cell receptor beta chains from a single sample sequenced in a study of blood T cell repertoires in COVID-19. Libraries were prepared by immunoSEQ multiplex PCR; TCRdb keeps only in-frame clonotypes and omits some of them. The sample yields over 75,000 clones, around 83% seen once. The sample consisted of peripheral blood. These receptors were obtained from a woman between 50 and 59 years old with acute or convalescent COVID-19.

The CDR3 bases are TGCGCCAGCAGCCAAGGCAGGGCCCGGGAGACCCAGTACTTC. This encodes CASSQGRARETQYF. This chain connects TRBV4-3 to TRBJ2-5, with D tentatively TRBD1 (5 bases). V was trimmed by 1 base and J by 5 bases, leaving 11 bases between them. Germline loops: CDR1 LGHNA, CDR2 YSLEER. CDR3 length: 14 amino acids.

This chain joins TRBV9 and TRBJ1-1, with D possibly matching TRBD1 (6 bases). Trimming removed 0 bases from V and 7 bases from J, with 10 bases in between. Germline V gene lookup returns CDR1 SGDLS and CDR2 YYNGEE. This CDR3 contains 13 residues. CDR3 nucleotides: TGTGCCAGCAGCGTAGCTCCAGGGGATGAAGCTTTCTTT. Residues: CASSVAPGDEAFF.

V is TRBV5-1 and J is TRBJ1-4; 8 bases match TRBD1. Per germline, CDR1 SGHRS and CDR2 YFSETQ. V trimming: 4 bases; J trimming: 4 bases; junction bases outside the gene matches: 3. The CDR3 spans 14 residues. This chain's CDR3 is CASSVGQVNEKLFF. The CDR3 DNA reads TGCGCCAGCAGCGTGGGACAGGTTAATGAAAAACTGTTTTTT.

In this sample, this clone turned up once. The chain links TRBV7-9 to TRBJ2-5, with 7 bases matching TRBD1. CDR3 length: 14 residues. Unmatched junction bases numbered 5, after V lost 6 bases and J lost 1 base. Germline V gene data show CDR1 as SEHNR and CDR2 as FQNEAQ (reference sequence). In DNA, the CDR3 is TGTGCCAGCAGTTTCGGGACAGCCCAAGAGACCCAGTACTTC. It translates to CASSFGTAQETQYF.

The V gene is TRBV29-1, the J gene TRBJ2-7; TRBD1 matches at 9 bases. Germline V CDR1 and CDR2: SQVTM, ANQGSEA. This CDR3 region has 14 residues. Losses at the gene ends were 7 bases for V and 3 bases for J; bases not matched to a gene: 10. This CDR3 reads CSAYGQGNVYEQYF. In DNA form, the CDR3 reads TGCAGCGCCTACGGACAGGGGAACGTCTACGAGCAGTACTTC.

This chain links TRBV27 with TRBJ2-1; 11 nucleotides line up with TRBD2. The CDR3 has 17 amino acids. J gave up 4 bases and V 0 bases, and 5 bases lay outside the gene matches. Per the germline V gene, CDR1 is MNHEY and CDR2 is SMNVEV (reference sequence). The CDR3 DNA follows: TGTGCCAGCAGTTTATCGACTAGCGGGGCCGTTTACAATGAGCAGTTCTTC. This codes for CASSLSTSGAVYNEQFF.

V is TRBV6-5 and J is TRBJ2-7, with D hard to call. Looked up from germline, CDR1 is MNHEY and CDR2 is SVGAGI. This CDR3 is 12 amino acids long. V gave up 7 bases and J gave up 2 bases, with 9 bases separating them. The CDR3 region has the DNA TGTGCCAGCACCCCCCGTACCTACGAGCAGTACTTC. Translating gives CASTPRTYEQYF.

This chain uses TRBV7-6 with TRBJ1-2; D is ambiguous. Trimming shortened V by 1 base and J by 8 bases, and 11 bases separated the two germline ends. The CDR3 length is 13 residues. CDR1 is SGHVS and CDR2 is FNYEAQ in the germline V gene. The CDR3 region has the DNA TGTGCCAGCAGCTTAGGGATCAACGGGGGCTACACCTTC. Its protein is CASSLGINGGYTF.

The rearrangement links TRBV6-2 or TRBV6-3 to TRBJ1-6, with D hard to call. CDR1 is MNHEY, CDR2 SVGEGT, per germline. The CDR3 has 14 residues. V gave up 5 bases and J gave up 3 bases, with 8 bases separating them. The CDR3 sequence: CASSPGSYNSPLHF. The CDR3 DNA reads TGTGCCAGCAGTCCCGGGAGCTATAATTCACCCCTCCACTTT.

V and J are TRBV2 and TRBJ1-3; D possibly corresponds to TRBD1 (6 bases). Germline CDR1 reads SNHLY; CDR2 reads FYNNEI. This CDR3 is built from 18 residues. V dropped 5 bases and J dropped 0 bases, with 20 bases sitting between them. The CDR3, as DNA: TGTGCCAGCAGTCTCTACCCCAACAGGGCCCTCTCTGGAAACACCATATATTTT. Translated, it gives CASSLYPNRALSGNTIYF.

The chain uses TRBV6-1 and TRBJ2-1; TRBD1 aligns across 7 bases. The CDR3 sequence is 17 residues long. The V gene's germline CDR1 is MNHNS and CDR2 SASEGT. After removal of 3 bases from V and 10 bases from J, the junction contained 18 bases not matched to a gene. In nucleotides, the CDR3 is TGTGCCAGCAGTGAGGAGACAGGGTATAACGGGGCGGAAGAGCAGTTCTTC. Translating gives CASSEETGYNGAEEQFF.

This CDR3 is CASSVDTGQGSPLHF. CDR3 sequence (DNA): TGTGCCAGCAGCGTAGACACAGGCCAGGGGTCACCCCTCCACTTT. The chain joins TRBV9 to TRBJ1-6; perhaps TRBD1 as D (6 bases). The CDR3 has 15 amino acids. Germline CDR1 reads SGDLS; CDR2 reads YYNGEE. V was cut by 0 bases and J by 10 bases, with 14 bases left in between.

This chain joins TRBV2 and TRBJ2-1; a possible D gene is TRBD1 (6 bases). Germline V lookup: CDR1 SNHLY, CDR2 FYNNEI. Deletions cut 3 bases from V and 0 bases from J, with 9 bases between. The CDR3 runs 15 residues. CDR3 region: CASSDYRVSYNEQFF. The CDR3 nucleotides read TGTGCCAGCAGTGATTACAGGGTCTCCTACAATGAGCAGTTCTTC. Full variable domain (outside the CDR3, taken from reference TRBV2 and TRBJ2-1): EPEVTQTPSHQVTQMGQEVILRCVPISNHLYFYWYRQILGQKVEFLVSFYNNEISEKSEIFDDQFSVERPDGSNFTLKIRSTKLEDSAMYFCASSDYRVSYNEQFFGPGTRLTVL.